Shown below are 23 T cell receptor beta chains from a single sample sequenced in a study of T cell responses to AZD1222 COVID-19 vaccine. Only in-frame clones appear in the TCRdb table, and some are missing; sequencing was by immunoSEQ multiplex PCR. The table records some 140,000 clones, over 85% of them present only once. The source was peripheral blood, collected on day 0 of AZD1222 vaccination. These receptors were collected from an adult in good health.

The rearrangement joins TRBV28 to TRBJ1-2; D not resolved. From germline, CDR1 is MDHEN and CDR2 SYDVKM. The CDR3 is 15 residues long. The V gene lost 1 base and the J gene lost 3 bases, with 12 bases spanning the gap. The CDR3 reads CASSLSSGTDYGYTF. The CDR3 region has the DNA TGTGCCAGCAGTTTATCCTCTGGAACAGACTATGGCTACACCTTC.

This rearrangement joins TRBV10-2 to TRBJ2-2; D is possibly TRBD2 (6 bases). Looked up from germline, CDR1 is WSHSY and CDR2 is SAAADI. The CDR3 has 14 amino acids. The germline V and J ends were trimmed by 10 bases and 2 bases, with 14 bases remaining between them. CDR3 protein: CAIRSGYNTGELFF. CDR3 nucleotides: TGCGCCATCCGTAGCGGTTATAACACCGGGGAGCTGTTTTTT.

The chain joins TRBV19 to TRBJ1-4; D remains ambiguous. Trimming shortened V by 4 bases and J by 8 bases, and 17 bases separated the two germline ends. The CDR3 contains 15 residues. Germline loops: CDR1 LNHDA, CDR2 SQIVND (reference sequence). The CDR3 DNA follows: TGTGCCAGTAGTACCGGACGGAGACGAGAAGAAAAACTGTTTTTT. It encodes CASSTGRRREEKLFF.

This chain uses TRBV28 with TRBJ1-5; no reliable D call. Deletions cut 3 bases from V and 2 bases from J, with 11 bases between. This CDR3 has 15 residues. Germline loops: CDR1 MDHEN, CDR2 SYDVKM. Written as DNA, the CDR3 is TGTGCCAGCAGTTTTGACCCCTATGGCAATCAGCCCCAGCATTTT. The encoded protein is CASSFDPYGNQPQHF.

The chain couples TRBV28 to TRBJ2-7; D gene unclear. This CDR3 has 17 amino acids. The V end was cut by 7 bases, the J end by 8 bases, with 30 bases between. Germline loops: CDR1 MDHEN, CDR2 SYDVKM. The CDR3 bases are TGTGCCAGCACCACCACCTCAATCGGCCCGCCGCCAACCCAGCAGTACTTC. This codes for CASTTTSIGPPPTQQYF.

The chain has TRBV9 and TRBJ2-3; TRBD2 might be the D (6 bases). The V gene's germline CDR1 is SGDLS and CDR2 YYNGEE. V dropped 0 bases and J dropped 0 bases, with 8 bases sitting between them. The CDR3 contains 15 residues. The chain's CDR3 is CASSVVAGSTDTQYF. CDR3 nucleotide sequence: TGTGCCAGCAGCGTAGTGGCGGGAAGCACAGATACGCAGTATTTT.

The CDR3 DNA is TGTGCCAGCAGTCCTCAGGGGACCTATGGCTACACCTTC. Amino acid sequence: CASSPQGTYGYTF. The J gene is TRBJ1-2, the V gene TRBV6-5, with D tentatively TRBD1 (6 bases). Germline V gives CDR1 MNHEY, CDR2 SVGAGI. CDR3 length equals 13 residues. Trimming took off 5 bases at V and 4 bases at J, with 11 bases between the two ends.

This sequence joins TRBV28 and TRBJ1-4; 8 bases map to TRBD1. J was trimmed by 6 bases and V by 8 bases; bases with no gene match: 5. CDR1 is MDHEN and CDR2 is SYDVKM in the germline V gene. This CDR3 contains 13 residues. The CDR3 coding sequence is TGTGCCAGCCGCAGGGGGCTCTATGAAAAACTGTTTTTT. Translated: CASRRGLYEKLFF.

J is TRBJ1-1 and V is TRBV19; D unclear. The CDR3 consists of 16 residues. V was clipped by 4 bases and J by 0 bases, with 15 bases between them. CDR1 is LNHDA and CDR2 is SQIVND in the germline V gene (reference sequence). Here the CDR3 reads CASSKVWEDLNTEAFF. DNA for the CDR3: TGTGCCAGTAGTAAGGTCTGGGAGGACTTGAACACTGAAGCTTTCTTT.

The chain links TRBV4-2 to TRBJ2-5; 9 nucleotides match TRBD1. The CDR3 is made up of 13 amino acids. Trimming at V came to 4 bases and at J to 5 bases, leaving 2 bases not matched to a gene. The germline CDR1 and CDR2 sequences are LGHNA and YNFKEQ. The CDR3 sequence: CASSPGQGETQYF. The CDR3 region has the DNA TGTGCCAGCAGCCCTGGACAGGGGGAGACCCAGTACTTC.

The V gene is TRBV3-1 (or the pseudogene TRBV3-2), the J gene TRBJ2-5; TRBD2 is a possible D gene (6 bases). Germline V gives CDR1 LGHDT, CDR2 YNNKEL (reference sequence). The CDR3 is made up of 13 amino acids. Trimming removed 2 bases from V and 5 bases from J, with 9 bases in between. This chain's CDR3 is CASSQLGRETQYF. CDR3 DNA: TGTGCCAGCAGCCAACTGGGGAGGGAGACCCAGTACTTC.

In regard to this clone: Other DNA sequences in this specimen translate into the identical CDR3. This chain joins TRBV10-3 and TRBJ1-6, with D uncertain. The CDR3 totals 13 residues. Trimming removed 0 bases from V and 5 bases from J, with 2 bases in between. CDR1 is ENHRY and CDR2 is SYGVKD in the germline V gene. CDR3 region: CAISESDNSPLHF. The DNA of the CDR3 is TGTGCCATCAGTGAGTCAGATAATTCACCCCTCCACTTT.

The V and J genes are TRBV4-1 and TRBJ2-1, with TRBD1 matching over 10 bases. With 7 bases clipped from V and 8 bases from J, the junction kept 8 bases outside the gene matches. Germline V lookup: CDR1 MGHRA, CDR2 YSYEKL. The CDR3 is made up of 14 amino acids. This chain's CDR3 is CASIGQGDMDEQFF. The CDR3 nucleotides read TGCGCCAGCATCGGACAGGGGGATATGGATGAGCAGTTCTTC.

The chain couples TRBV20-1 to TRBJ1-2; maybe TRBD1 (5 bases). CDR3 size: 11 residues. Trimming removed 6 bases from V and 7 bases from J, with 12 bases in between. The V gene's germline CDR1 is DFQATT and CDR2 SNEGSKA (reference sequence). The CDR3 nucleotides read TGCAGTGCACTGCAGGGAAGTGGCTACACCTTC. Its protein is CSALQGSGYTF.

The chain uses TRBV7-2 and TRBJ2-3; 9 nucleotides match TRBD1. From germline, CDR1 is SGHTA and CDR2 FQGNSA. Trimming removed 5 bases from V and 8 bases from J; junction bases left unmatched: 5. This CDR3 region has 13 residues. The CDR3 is CASSTTGGGTQYF. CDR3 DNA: TGTGCCAGCAGCACGACAGGGGGAGGTACGCAGTATTTT.

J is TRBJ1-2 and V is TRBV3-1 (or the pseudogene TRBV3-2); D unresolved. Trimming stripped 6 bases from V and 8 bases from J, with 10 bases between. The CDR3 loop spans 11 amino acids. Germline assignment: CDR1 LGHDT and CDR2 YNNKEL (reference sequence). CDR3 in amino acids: CASRGEGGYTF. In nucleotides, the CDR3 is TGTGCCAGCAGGGGTGAAGGGGGCTACACCTTC.

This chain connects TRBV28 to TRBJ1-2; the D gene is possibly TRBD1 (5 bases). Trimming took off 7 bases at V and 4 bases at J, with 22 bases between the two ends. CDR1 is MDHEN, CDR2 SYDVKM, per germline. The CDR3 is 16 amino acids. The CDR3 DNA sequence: TGTGCCAGCACCGAGGACGGCCCCCCCGGGGCCTATGGCTACACCTTC. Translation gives CASTEDGPPGAYGYTF.

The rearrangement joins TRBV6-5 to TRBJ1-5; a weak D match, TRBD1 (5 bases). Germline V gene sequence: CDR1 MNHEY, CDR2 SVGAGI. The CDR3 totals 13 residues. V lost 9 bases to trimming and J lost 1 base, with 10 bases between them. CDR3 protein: CASCRDSNQPQHF. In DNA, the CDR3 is TGTGCCAGTTGCCGGGACAGCAATCAGCCCCAGCATTTT.

CDR3 sequence (DNA): TGCGCCAGCAGCCTGCTAGCGGGAGTTGATGAGCAGTACTTC. This sequence encodes CASSLLAGVDEQYF. The chain combines TRBV4-1 with TRBJ2-7; TRBD2 agrees at 10 bases. The CDR3 runs to 14 residues. With V trimmed by 4 bases and J by 7 bases, 7 bases remained unmatched. CDR1 MGHRA and CDR2 YSYEKL come from the germline V gene.

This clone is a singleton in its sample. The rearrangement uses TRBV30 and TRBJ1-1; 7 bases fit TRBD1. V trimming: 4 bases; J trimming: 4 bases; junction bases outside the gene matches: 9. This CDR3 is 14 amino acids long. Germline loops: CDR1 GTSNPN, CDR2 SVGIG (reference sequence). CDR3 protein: CAWTLRGPSTEAFF. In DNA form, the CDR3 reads TGTGCCTGGACGTTAAGGGGGCCGAGCACTGAAGCTTTCTTT.

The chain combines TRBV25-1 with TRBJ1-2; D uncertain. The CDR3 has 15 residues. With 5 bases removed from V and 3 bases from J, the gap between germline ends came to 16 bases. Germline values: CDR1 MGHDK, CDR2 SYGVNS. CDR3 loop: CASSPLGEDHYGYTF. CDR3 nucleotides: TGTGCCAGCAGTCCCTTGGGAGAGGACCACTATGGCTACACCTTC.

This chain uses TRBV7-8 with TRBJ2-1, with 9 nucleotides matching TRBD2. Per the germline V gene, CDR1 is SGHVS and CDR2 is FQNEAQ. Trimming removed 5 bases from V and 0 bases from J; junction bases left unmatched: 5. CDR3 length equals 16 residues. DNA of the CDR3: TGTGCCAGCAGCCCGGGACTAGCAAGCTCCTACAATGAGCAGTTCTTC. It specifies CASSPGLASSYNEQFF.

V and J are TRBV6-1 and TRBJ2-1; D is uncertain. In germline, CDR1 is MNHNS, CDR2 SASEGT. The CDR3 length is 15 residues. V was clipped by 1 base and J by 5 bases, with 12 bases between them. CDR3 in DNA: TGTGCCAGCAGTGAAGGTATACGGTGGCACAATGAGCAGTTCTTC. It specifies CASSEGIRWHNEQFF.